This T cell receptor beta chain was recorded in a study of STAT3 mutations in large granular lymphocyte leukemia. Turning to the study itself: More than half of T-LGLL patients received immunosuppressive therapy.

The ends lost 6 bases at V and 3 bases at J; junction bases unmatched: 2. The CDR3 extends over 14 amino acids. Germline assignment: CDR1 MNHEY and CDR2 SMNVEV (reference sequence). Study-level results: In T-cell large granular lymphocyte leukemia, about half of patients showed multiple immunodominant subclonotypes. In several patients, dominant TCR clone burden exceeded STAT3 mutant burden.

Sequencing was performed with immunoSEQ multiplex PCR; in TCRdb, only in-frame clones are kept and a portion is missing. The sample holds 15,000 or so clones, over 75% seen once. A word on this clone: Its antigen is currently unknown.

This chain joins TRBV27 and TRBJ2-7; 13 nucleotides agree with TRBD2. The TCR was taken from a man between 60 and 75 years old with T-cell large granular lymphocyte leukemia. Some clones in this sample may be carry-over from other donors' samples. The sequencing input was peripheral blood mononuclear cells. The DNA of the CDR3 is TGTGCCAGCAGCCGGACTAGCGGGAGCTACGAGCAGTACTTC. Residues: CASSRTSGSYEQYF.